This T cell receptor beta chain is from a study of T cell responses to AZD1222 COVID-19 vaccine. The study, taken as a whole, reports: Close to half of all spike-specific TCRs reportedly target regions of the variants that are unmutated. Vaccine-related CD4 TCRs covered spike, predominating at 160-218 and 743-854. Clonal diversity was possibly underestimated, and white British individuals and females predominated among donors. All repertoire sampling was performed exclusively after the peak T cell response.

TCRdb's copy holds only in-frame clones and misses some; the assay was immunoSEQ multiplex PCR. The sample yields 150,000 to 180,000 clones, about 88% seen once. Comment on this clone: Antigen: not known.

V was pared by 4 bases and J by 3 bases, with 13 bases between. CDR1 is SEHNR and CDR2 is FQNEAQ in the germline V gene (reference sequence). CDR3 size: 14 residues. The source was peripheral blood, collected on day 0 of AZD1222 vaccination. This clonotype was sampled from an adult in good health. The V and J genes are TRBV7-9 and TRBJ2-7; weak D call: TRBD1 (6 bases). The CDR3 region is CASSSPGQVYEQYF. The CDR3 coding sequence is TGTGCCAGCAGCTCACCGGGACAAGTCTACGAGCAGTACTTC.